A single sample gave rise to the 30 T cell receptor beta chains below, sequenced in a study of T-cell reconstitution after alpha-beta-depleted transplantation in children. A TCRbeta library incorporating unique molecular identifiers was prepared. MiXCR was run by TCRdb on the PCR reads, yielding one entry per CDR3 protein. The sample lists some 600,000 distinct CDR3 sequences, approximately 13% occurring once. The sequenced sample was PBMCs, mostly from graft donor cells, obtained 360 days after TCRalphabeta/CD19-depleted stem cell transplant. The source of these receptors is a male patient aged 5 to 17 who had a stem cell transplant for acute myeloid leukemia, so the T cells may come from the graft donor.

This clonotype has more than one count but fewer than ten. The chain is built from TRBV15 and TRBJ2-3; D remains ambiguous. This CDR3 has 16 amino acids. The V gene's germline CDR1 is LNHNV and CDR2 YYDKDF (reference sequence). V lost 0 bases, J lost 2 bases, and 12 bases lay in between. The CDR3 DNA follows: TGTGCCACCAGCAGAGATGGCAAAGGGAACACAGATACGCAGTATTTT. Its translation: CATSRDGKGNTDTQYF.

This clonotype was seen a handful of times. V gene TRBV10-3 combines with J gene TRBJ1-1; D might be TRBD1 (5 bases). Germline assignment: CDR1 ENHRY and CDR2 SYGVKD. The V gene lost 4 bases and the J gene lost 6 bases, with 18 bases spanning the gap. The CDR3 extends over 15 amino acids. CDR3 sequence reads: CAISGEDRGDSEAFF. The CDR3 bases are TGTGCCATCAGTGGGGAAGACAGAGGCGATTCTGAAGCTTTCTTT.

V and J are TRBV5-1 and TRBJ2-1, with no clear D. V lost 5 bases and J 6 bases, leaving 21 bases between the germline ends. The CDR3 is made up of 16 amino acids. The germline V gene encodes CDR1 SGHRS and CDR2 YFSETQ. CDR3 protein: CASRSFETPTVNEQFF. The CDR3 DNA follows: TGCGCCAGCAGGTCCTTCGAGACCCCAACGGTCAATGAGCAGTTCTTC. The whole variable domain, filled in from reference TRBV5-1 and TRBJ2-1, reads KAGVTQTPRYLIKTRGQQVTLSCSPISGHRSVSWYQQTPGQGLQFLFEYFSETQRNKGNFPGRFSGRQFSNSRSEMNVSTLELGDSALYLCASRSFETPTVNEQFFGPGTRLTVL.

The chain recombines TRBV20-1 with TRBJ2-7, with D perhaps given as TRBD1 or TRBD2 (6 bases each). Trimming cost V 1 base and J 2 bases, with 18 bases left between them. This CDR3 spans 16 amino acids. Germline V gene sequence: CDR1 DFQATT, CDR2 SNEGSKA (reference sequence). CDR3 sequence: CSARADGGRRPYEQYF. The CDR3 bases are TGCAGTGCTAGAGCCGACGGGGGCAGGAGACCCTACGAGCAGTACTTC.

This clonotype has ten or more counts. V and J are TRBV20-1 and TRBJ2-1; 10 nucleotides match TRBD1. CDR1 is DFQATT and CDR2 is SNEGSKA in the germline V gene (reference sequence). The CDR3 covers 18 residues. Trimming at V came to 6 bases and at J to 4 bases, leaving 18 bases not matched to a gene. The CDR3 nucleotides are TGCAGTGCCCTCCGCCGCCCGGACAGGGGGGGTTTTTACAATGAGCAGTTCTTC. Translation gives CSALRRPDRGGFYNEQFF.

V is TRBV6-1 and J is TRBJ2-7; D is unresolved. CDR3 length: 15 residues. Trimming left V 1 base short and J 0 bases short, with 10 bases between. Germline assignment: CDR1 MNHNS and CDR2 SASEGT. The CDR3 sequence: CASSEGPMSSYEQYF. In nucleotides, the CDR3 is TGTGCCAGCAGTGAAGGGCCGATGAGCTCCTACGAGCAGTACTTC.

The chain carries TRBV7-8 and TRBJ2-5; 7 nucleotides match TRBD2. Germline CDR1 and CDR2: SGHVS and FQNEAQ. V lost 5 bases and J lost 3; bases outside the gene matches: 9. The CDR3 is made up of 15 amino acids. The CDR3 DNA follows: TGTGCCAGCAGCCGGAGACTAGCTAGTGAAGAGACCCAGTACTTC. Translation: CASSRRLASEETQYF.

The table lists this clonotype with a few counts. The rearrangement links TRBV7-8 to TRBJ1-5; 8 bases are shared with TRBD1. CDR1 and CDR2 (germline): SGHVS, FQNEAQ. The J segment lost 10 bases and the V segment lost 6 bases, leaving 14 bases of the junction unmatched. The CDR3 is made up of 15 amino acids. The DNA of the CDR3 is TGTGCCAGCAGTTTGACAGGGGCCCCCATCGGCCCCCAGCATTTT. This encodes CASSLTGAPIGPQHF.

Written as DNA, the CDR3 is TGCAGTGCTTATACGGGACGGCAGCCCTACGAGCAGTACTTC. Residues: CSAYTGRQPYEQYF. V gene TRBV20-1 combines with J gene TRBJ2-7; D could derive from TRBD1 or TRBD2 (5 bases each). Trimming removed 5 bases from V and 2 bases from J, with 16 bases in between. CDR3 length equals 14 residues. Looked up from germline, CDR1 is DFQATT and CDR2 is SNEGSKA (reference sequence).

The genes are TRBV7-2 and TRBJ2-3; the match to TRBD2 covers 8 bases. CDR1 and CDR2 from the germline V gene are SGHTA and FQGNSA. V was clipped by 2 bases and J by 1 base; unmatched bases: 5. The CDR3 contains 16 residues. The DNA of the CDR3 is TGTGCCAGCAGCTTATATAGCGGGGTGGGCACAGATACGCAGTATTTT. As protein: CASSLYSGVGTDTQYF.

The genes are TRBV7-2 and TRBJ2-3; D is unresolved. Trimming removed 7 bases from V and 2 bases from J, with 16 bases in between. This CDR3 comprises 15 residues. Germline V CDR1 and CDR2: SGHTA, FQGNSA. The CDR3 coding sequence is TGTGCCAGCACCACCTCCCGGACCCTCACAGATACGCAGTATTTT. Translation gives CASTTSRTLTDTQYF.

This clonotype was observed a few times. V is TRBV5-1 and J is TRBJ2-1, with 7 bases that match TRBD1. Germline CDR1 SGHRS, CDR2 YFSETQ. The CDR3 sequence is 14 residues long. The J segment lost 8 bases and the V segment lost 6 bases, leaving 11 bases of the junction unmatched. In DNA, the CDR3 is TGCGCCAGCAACCACAGGGGTGGGAACGATGAGCAGTTCTTC. This codes for CASNHRGGNDEQFF.

Note on this clonotype: A junction end diverges from the germline sequence, so it may reflect a read error. The CDR3, as DNA: TGTGCCAGCAGTTTACTTGTAAGGGGACATTGGGAGTTC. Residues: CASSLLVRGHWEF. This chain links TRBV12-3 or TRBV12-4 with TRBJ2-7, with a possible D match to TRBD1 (6 bases). There are 13 residues in the CDR3.

This clonotype was seen just once. The V gene is TRBV6-1, the J gene TRBJ2-5, with D possibly being TRBD1 or TRBD2 (5 bases each). CDR3 size: 14 residues. V dropped 6 bases and J dropped 1 base, with 12 bases sitting between them. Germline assignment: CDR1 MNHNS and CDR2 SASEGT. This CDR3 reads CASSMTGAQETQYF. The CDR3, as DNA: TGTGCCAGCAGCATGACCGGGGCCCAAGAGACCCAGTACTTC.

The V gene is TRBV21-1, the J gene TRBJ2-1; the table's D call, TRBD1, was not checked against the DNA. TRBV21-1 is listed as a pseudogene. CDR3 length: 16 residues. The CDR3 sequence: CASSKVDGGGYNEQFF. The CDR3 nucleotides are TGTGCCAGCAGCAAAGTTGACGGTGGGGGGTACAATGAGCAGTTCTTC.

This clonotype turned up a few times. The CDR3 DNA is TGTGCCAGCAGCCAAGATCGAGGTACCCACTACGAGCAGTACTTC. It codes for CASSQDRGTHYEQYF. V and J are TRBV4-2 and TRBJ2-7; D is uncertain. CDR3 size: 15 residues. Germline lookup yields CDR1 LGHNA and CDR2 YNFKEQ. Trimming removed 0 bases at V and 3 bases at J, with 12 bases between.

The chain carries TRBV6-4 and TRBJ1-2; 10 bases are shared with TRBD1. Germline assignment: CDR1 MRHNA and CDR2 SNTAGT. V shed 5 bases and J 2 bases; nucleotides not matched to a gene: 8. The CDR3 is 16 amino acids. CDR3: CASSRGQGPLNYGYTF. The CDR3 bases are TGTGCCAGCAGTCGGGGACAGGGGCCTCTGAACTATGGCTACACCTTC.

The chain joins TRBV12-3 or TRBV12-4 to TRBJ2-5, with 8 positions matching TRBD1. The V segment lost 6 bases and the J segment 9 bases; nucleotides outside the gene matches: 9. The CDR3 is 13 amino acids. CDR3 region: CASRGQALGAQYF. The DNA of the CDR3 is TGTGCCAGCAGGGGACAGGCCCTTGGGGCCCAGTACTTC.

This clonotype was seen a few times. This chain connects TRBV20-1 to TRBJ2-7; maybe TRBD1 (6 bases). In germline, CDR1 is DFQATT, CDR2 SNEGSKA (reference sequence). This CDR3 comprises 13 residues. V gave up 6 bases and J gave up 0 bases, with 12 bases separating them. The CDR3 nucleotides are TGCAGTGCGGCGGCAGGGGACTCCTACGAGCAGTACTTC. Protein sequence: CSAAAGDSYEQYF.

This clonotype was seen more than once but under ten times. The chain is built from TRBV5-1 and TRBJ2-7; maybe TRBD1 (5 bases). Germline V gene data show CDR1 as SGHRS and CDR2 as YFSETQ. The CDR3 loop spans 15 amino acids. Trimming cost V 4 bases and J 0 bases, with 14 bases left between them. The CDR3, as DNA: TGCGCCAGCAGCCGCCAGGACGGACACTCCTACGAGCAGTACTTC. It translates to CASSRQDGHSYEQYF.

This clonotype turned up a few times. V usage is TRBV7-2 and J usage is TRBJ2-7; D is ambiguous. V lost 0 bases, J lost 4 bases, and 25 bases lay in between. Germline CDR1 reads SGHTA; CDR2 reads FQGNSA. The CDR3 has 19 residues. CDR3 in amino acids: CASSLATGLDHRTKYEQYF. CDR3 nucleotides: TGTGCCAGCAGCTTAGCAACTGGGCTTGATCACCGAACGAAGTACGAGCAGTACTTC. The full variable domain, with the rest looked up from reference TRBV7-2 and TRBJ2-7, is GAGVSQSPSNKVTEKGKDVELRCDPISGHTALYWYRQSLGQGLEFLIYFQGNSAPDKSGLPSDRFSAERTGGSVSTLTIQRTQQEDSAVYLCASSLATGLDHRTKYEQYFGPGTRLTVT.

This clonotype was seen only once. This chain links TRBV7-3 with TRBJ2-5; TRBD2 aligns across 9 bases. This CDR3 region has 20 residues. Germline V lookup: CDR1 SGHTA, CDR2 FQGTGA. After removal of 5 bases from V and 5 bases from J, the junction contained 24 bases not matched to a gene. The CDR3 region is CASSPTSGGRAGWWRETQYF. The CDR3 nucleotides read TGTGCCAGCAGCCCCACCTCTGGCGGGAGGGCCGGTTGGTGGCGGGAGACCCAGTACTTC.

The J gene is TRBJ2-3, the V gene TRBV18; 7 nucleotides line up with TRBD1. Losses at the gene ends were 5 bases for V and 4 bases for J; bases not matched to a gene: 3. The CDR3 loop spans 13 amino acids. The germline CDR1 and CDR2 sequences are KGHSH and LQKENI. The CDR3, as DNA: TGTGCCAGCTCAACGACAGGGCCAGATACGCAGTATTTT. Protein: CASSTTGPDTQYF.

This clonotype was detected ten times or more. The genes are TRBV10-3 and TRBJ1-1; D might be TRBD1 (6 bases). The CDR3 totals 16 residues. Per the germline V gene, CDR1 is ENHRY and CDR2 is SYGVKD. Trimming stripped 6 bases from V and 3 bases from J, with 20 bases between. This chain's CDR3 is CAIRPSTGLTDTEAFF. CDR3 nucleotide sequence: TGTGCCATCAGGCCCTCAACAGGGCTGACGGACACTGAAGCTTTCTTT.

This clonotype turned up a few times. DNA of the CDR3: TGCAGCGTTGAAGATTTAACCAGTGATAACTCCTACGAGCAGTACTTC. Its translation is CSVEDLTSDNSYEQYF. The chain couples TRBV29-1 to TRBJ2-7; D is uncertain. This CDR3 contains 16 residues. Germline CDR1 SQVTM, CDR2 ANQGSEA. Trimming took off 0 bases at V and 0 bases at J, with 15 bases between the two ends.

This clonotype has a count of ten or more. V gene TRBV20-1 combines with J gene TRBJ1-3; no firm D call. The CDR3 consists of 14 residues. Germline V lookup: CDR1 DFQATT, CDR2 SNEGSKA (reference sequence). V lost 3 bases to trimming and J lost 0 bases, with 9 bases between them. The CDR3, as DNA: TGCAGTGCTAGGCCCCGCAGCTCTGGAAACACCATATATTTT. It yields the protein CSARPRSSGNTIYF.

This clonotype was seen a handful of times. The rearrangement uses TRBV20-1 and TRBJ2-5; possible D gene TRBD2, 5 bases. The CDR3 extends over 12 amino acids. The germline V gene has CDR1 DFQATT and CDR2 SNEGSKA (reference sequence). Trimming took off 2 bases at V and 5 bases at J, with 9 bases between the two ends. This CDR3 is CSARSSPETQYF. DNA of the CDR3: TGCAGTGCTAGATCTAGCCCGGAGACCCAGTACTTC.

This clonotype was found a few times. V gene TRBV7-9 combines with J gene TRBJ2-7; TRBD2 agrees at 9 bases. Germline CDR1 reads SEHNR; CDR2 reads FQNEAQ (reference sequence). This CDR3 region has 15 residues. V trimming: 5 bases; J trimming: 7 bases; junction bases outside the gene matches: 12. The chain's CDR3 is CASSPAGTSWEEQYF. CDR3 nucleotide sequence: TGTGCCAGCAGCCCGGCCGGGACTAGCTGGGAGGAGCAGTACTTC.

This clonotype showed up just a few times. The CDR3 region is CASSLWVGTLNNEQFF. CDR3 sequence (DNA): TGTGCCAGCAGTTTATGGGTCGGGACTCTCAACAATGAGCAGTTCTTC. The chain has TRBV28 and TRBJ2-1; D is possibly TRBD2 (6 bases). Germline V gene data show CDR1 as MDHEN and CDR2 as SYDVKM. This CDR3 has 16 amino acids. V lost 0 bases and J lost 5, with 14 bases in between.

This clonotype was observed a handful of times. The chain carries TRBV21-1 and TRBJ2-7; the DNA was not used to check the table's D call, TRBD2. TRBV21-1 is a pseudogene locus. This CDR3 comprises 15 residues. CDR3 sequence reads: CASRCGPVRAYEQYF. In DNA, the CDR3 is TGTGCCAGCAGGTGTGGCCCAGTTCGGGCCTACGAGCAGTACTTC.